The 14 T cell receptor beta chains given below trace back to one sample, sequenced in a study of CD8 T cells in Susac syndrome. RNA in amounts of roughly 0.45 to 1 ug was reverse transcribed with random hexamers. TCRdb independently ran MiXCR on the immunoSEQ multiplex PCR reads; one entry per CDR3 protein. In the table there are over 200,000 distinct CDR3 sequences, approximately 95% of which are singletons. The sample taken for sequencing was CD4+ T cells from PBMCs. The receptors were gathered from a human donor with multiple sclerosis.

The rearrangement links TRBV14 to TRBJ2-6; no clear D gene. From germline, CDR1 is SGHDN and CDR2 FVKESK. The CDR3 loop spans 15 amino acids. The V end was cut by 4 bases, the J end by 0 bases, with 7 bases between. CDR3 sequence reads: CASSRGRSGANVLTF. The CDR3 DNA sequence: TGTGCCAGCAGCCGTGGGCGCTCTGGGGCCAACGTCCTGACTTTC.

The gene calls are TRBV10-3 and TRBJ1-6, with no clear D. The ends were cut back, 7 bases at V and 10 bases at J, with 14 bases in the middle. This CDR3 is built from 13 residues. Germline assignment: CDR1 ENHRY and CDR2 SYGVKD. The CDR3 nucleotides are TGTGCCATCACCCCGGACTTTGAATCACCCCTCCACTTT. As protein: CAITPDFESPLHF.

This sequence joins TRBV25-1 and TRBJ1-3; the D gene is possibly TRBD1 (6 bases). Germline-derived CDR1 and CDR2 are MGHDK and SYGVNS. This CDR3 comprises 15 residues. The V end was cut by 8 bases, the J end by 3 bases, with 17 bases between. CDR3 sequence (DNA): TGTGCCAGCTCCGGAGGGGGGGTATATGGAAACACCATATATTTT. Translation gives CASSGGGVYGNTIYF.

V is TRBV18 and J is TRBJ2-1; TRBD2 agrees at 9 bases. The CDR3 extends over 16 amino acids. CDR1 and CDR2 (germline): KGHSH, LQKENI. The V segment lost 6 bases and the J segment 2 bases; nucleotides outside the gene matches: 8. The chain's CDR3 is CASSPLAGLAYNEQFF. CDR3 in DNA: TGTGCCAGCTCTCCTCTAGCGGGGTTAGCCTACAATGAGCAGTTCTTC.

The V gene is TRBV20-1, the J gene TRBJ2-3, with TRBD2 matching over 10 bases. V lost 3 bases, J lost 4 bases, and 4 bases stayed unmatched. The CDR3 is made up of 14 amino acids. The germline V gene has CDR1 DFQATT and CDR2 SNEGSKA (reference sequence). The CDR3 loop is CSASPSGGADTQYF. In DNA form, the CDR3 reads TGCAGTGCTAGTCCCAGCGGGGGGGCAGATACGCAGTATTTT.

For the CDR3, the DNA is TGTGCCTGGAGTCTTGCCCTGAACACTGAAGCTTTCTTT. Protein sequence: CAWSLALNTEAFF. The chain uses TRBV30 and TRBJ1-1; the D is unclear. This CDR3 has 13 amino acids. The germline V gene encodes CDR1 GTSNPN and CDR2 SVGIG (reference sequence). The V gene lost 2 bases and the J gene lost 0 bases, with 7 bases spanning the gap. The full variable domain, completed using reference TRBV30 and TRBJ1-1, is SQTIHQWPATLVQPVGSPLSLECTVEGTSNPNLYWYRQAAGRGLQLLFYSVGIGQISSEVPQNLSASRPQDRQFILSSKKLLLSDSGFYLCAWSLALNTEAFFGQGTRLTVV.

This clonotype was counted between two and nine times. The rearrangement joins TRBV29-1 to TRBJ2-7; TRBD1 matches at 10 bases. Looked up from germline, CDR1 is SQVTM and CDR2 is ANQGSEA. This CDR3 has 14 amino acids. V trimming: 6 bases; J trimming: 4 bases; junction bases outside the gene matches: 9. The CDR3 reads CSVKSQDRGYEQYF. CDR3 nucleotide sequence: TGCAGCGTCAAATCCCAGGACAGGGGGTACGAGCAGTACTTC.

This sequence joins TRBV20-1 and TRBJ1-5; 7 bases map to TRBD1. CDR1 and CDR2 (germline): DFQATT, SNEGSKA (reference sequence). The CDR3 has 16 residues. Unmatched junction bases numbered 6, after V lost 0 bases and J lost 1 base. Here the CDR3 DNA reads TGCAGTGCTAGAGATTCTGGACAGGCCAGCAATCAGCCCCAGCATTTT. Translation gives CSARDSGQASNQPQHF.

This chain uses TRBV9 with TRBJ2-6, with D maybe TRBD1 (5 bases). Germline lookup yields CDR1 SGDLS and CDR2 YYNGEE. Trimming left V 2 bases short and J 3 bases short, with 18 bases between. The CDR3 is 18 amino acids. The CDR3 DNA is TGTGCCAGCAGCGTTTTGGGCAGGGTAGGCGTTGGGGCCAACGTCCTGACTTTC. It codes for CASSVLGRVGVGANVLTF.

This chain connects TRBV29-1 to TRBJ2-1; tentative D call: TRBD2 (5 bases). Trimming left V 3 bases short and J 3 bases short, with 6 bases between. This CDR3 has 12 residues. Germline values: CDR1 SQVTM, CDR2 ANQGSEA. The CDR3 sequence is CSVDGGYNEQFF. As DNA, the CDR3 is TGCAGCGTTGACGGAGGCTACAATGAGCAGTTCTTC.

The table lists this clonotype with a count of one. The chain links TRBV20-1 to TRBJ2-7; 10 nucleotides line up with TRBD1. V lost 1 base, J lost 6 bases, and 3 bases stayed unmatched. The CDR3 contains 13 residues. Germline V lookup: CDR1 DFQATT, CDR2 SNEGSKA (reference sequence). The CDR3 DNA follows: TGCAGTGCTAGAGGTGGGACAGGGGTCGAGCAGTACTTC. The encoded protein is CSARGGTGVEQYF.

The genes are TRBV23-1 and TRBJ2-5; 11 bases match TRBD1. TRBV23-1 is flagged as an ORF with uncertain function. CDR3 length equals 17 residues. Trimming removed 0 bases from V and 5 bases from J; junction bases left unmatched: 8. In DNA form, the CDR3 reads TGCGCCAGCAGTCAATCCCTCGGACAGGGGGCGGGGGAGACCCAGTACTTC. Translated: CASSQSLGQGAGETQYF.

V is TRBV1 and J is TRBJ1-5. TRBV1 is classified as a pseudogene. This CDR3 comprises 15 residues. The CDR3 bases are TGCACCAGCAGAGAGATACGTTTTGGCAATCAGCCCCAGCATTTT. Translation: CTSREIRFGNQPQHF.

The chain links TRBV29-1 to TRBJ2-5; 9 positions match TRBD2. The CDR3 is 16 residues long. Losses at the gene ends were 4 bases for V and 5 bases for J; bases not matched to a gene: 14. The germline V gene has CDR1 SQVTM and CDR2 ANQGSEA. This chain's CDR3 is CSVGRQRGALDETQYF. The DNA for the CDR3 is TGCAGCGTTGGGAGGCAGCGGGGGGCTCTCGATGAGACCCAGTACTTC.